This is a list of T cell receptor beta chains from one sample in a study of cytomegalovirus exposure and HLA in healthy donors. Here immunoSEQ multiplex PCR was the method, and the copy in TCRdb shows in-frame clones only, minus some. Of some 130,000 clones listed, approximately 61% were seen once; the top ten hold over 1.5%. Sample: PBMCs. The receptors come from a human donor in good health. Each CDR3 is given with its conserved first and last residue. The D gene is left open where the match is weak. Clone size is shown for a subset of rows, as once, few, many or a class of expanded clone.

clone size	V gene	D gene	J gene	CDR3 length	CDR3 DNA	CDR3 protein
-	TRBV5-8	-	TRBJ1-5	15	TGTGCCAGCAGCTTGTTGAGGTCCCCGGGGCAGCCCCAGCATTTT	CASSLLRSPGQPQHF
-	TRBV9	-	TRBJ2-7	15	TGTGCCAGCAGCGTAAGTGCTAGCGTGACCTACGAGCAGTACTTC	CASSVSASVTYEQYF
-	TRBV6-5	-	TRBJ2-3	13	TGTGCCAGCAGTTATCCTAACACAGATACGCAGTATTTT	CASSYPNTDTQYF
-	TRBV6-5	-	TRBJ2-7	13	TGTGCCAGCAGCTCCGGGACAAGGTCATCCCTGTACTTC	CASSSGTRSSLYF
-	TRBV19	-	TRBJ1-5	12	TGTGCCAGTAGTTTACAGGATCAGCCCCAGCATTTT	CASSLQDQPQHF
-	TRBV5-4	TRBD1	TRBJ1-2	16	TGTGCCAGCAGCCCGGGACAGGGAGCGGTTAACTATGGCTACACCTTC	CASSPGQGAVNYGYTF
-	TRBV29-1	TRBD2	TRBJ2-5	14	TGCAGCGTTCAAAAGGCGGGGGGCCAAGAGACCCAGTACTTC	CSVQKAGGQETQYF
-	TRBV7-3	TRBD1	TRBJ2-6	16	TGTGCCAGCAGCTTAAGGGGGACAGTTGGGGCCAACGTCCTGACTTTC	CASSLRGTVGANVLTF
-	TRBV7-8	TRBD1	TRBJ1-1	16	TGTGCCAGCAGCGCCCGGGACAGGAAAATGAACACTGAAGCTTTCTTT	CASSARDRKMNTEAFF
-	TRBV18	-	TRBJ2-1	16	TGTGCCAGCTCACCCTGGCAGGGGAGAATCTTAAATGAGCAGTTCTTC	CASSPWQGRILNEQFF
few	TRBV6-1	-	TRBJ2-5	15	TGTGCCAGCAGCCTCATTGGCGGGAACGGGGAGACCCAGTACTTC	CASSLIGGNGETQYF
-	TRBV18	-	TRBJ1-1	13	TGTGCCAGCTCACCACTCTTCGGTGCTGAAGCTTTCTTT	CASSPLFGAEAFF
once	TRBV5-1	TRBD2	TRBJ2-7	14	TGCGCCAGCAGCGATAGCGGGTCCGCCTACGAGCAGTACTTC	CASSDSGSAYEQYF
few	TRBV7-6	-	TRBJ2-7	13	TGTGCCAGCAGCTTAAACAGCCGCTACGAGCAGTACTTC	CASSLNSRYEQYF
-	TRBV5-1	TRBD1	TRBJ2-7	15	TGCGCCAGCAGCTTGGCCCGGACAGGGGGCGGCGAGCAGTACTTC	CASSLARTGGGEQYF
-	TRBV5-4	TRBD1	TRBJ1-4	16	TGTGCCAGCAGCTTGGGGGACAGGGGGCGCGGTGAAAAACTGTTTTTT	CASSLGDRGRGEKLFF
-	TRBV5-8	TRBD1	TRBJ2-1	17	TGTGCCAGCAGCTCTAGACTGGGACAGGGGGCAGACAATGAGCAGTTCTTC	CASSSRLGQGADNEQFF
-	TRBV5-4	-	TRBJ2-1	15	TGTGCCAGCAGCTTGGGCGACAGGCTGAGGAATGAGCAGTTCTTC	CASSLGDRLRNEQFF
-	TRBV10-3	-	TRBJ2-5	14	TGTGCCATCAGTGTGGGCGGGAATGGGGAGACCCAGTACTTC	CAISVGGNGETQYF
-	TRBV9	TRBD2	TRBJ2-1	16	TGTGCCAGCAGCGTTGATGGGGGGACTAGCGGCAATGAGCAGTTCTTC	CASSVDGGTSGNEQFF
-	TRBV4-3	TRBD2	TRBJ2-1	18	TGCGCCAGCAGCCAAGTATTGGAGGTCAGCGGGAGGGCCGACGAGCAGTTCTTC	CASSQVLEVSGRADEQFF
-	TRBV28	TRBD1	TRBJ1-5	16	TGTGCCAGCAGTTTAACAGGGGGACAAGTTCATCAGCCCCAGCATTTT	CASSLTGGQVHQPQHF
-	TRBV29-1	-	TRBJ2-7	11	TGCAGCGGTGGGCTGAGCTACGAGCAGTACTTC	CSGGLSYEQYF
few	TRBV11-3	TRBD2	TRBJ2-2	16	TGTGCCAGCAGCTTGACTAGCGGGAGCTGGGCCGGGGAGCTGTTTTTT	CASSLTSGSWAGELFF
-	TRBV6-6	-	TRBJ1-5	13	TGTGCCGTGGAGGAGAACGGCAATCAGCCCCAGCATTTT	CAVEENGNQPQHF
few	TRBV28	-	TRBJ2-7	16	TGTGCCAGCAGTTTATTGGCGGCTAGCGAAGCCTACGAGCAGTACTTC	CASSLLAASEAYEQYF
few	TRBV11-2	-	TRBJ2-2	17	TGTGCCAGCAGCTTAGTCGGACTCAACGCGAACACCGGGGAGCTGTTTTTT	CASSLVGLNANTGELFF
few	TRBV28	TRBD2	TRBJ2-7	17	TGTGCCAGCAGATTCGGACTAGCGGGAGGGAGTAGTTACGAGCAGTACTTC	CASRFGLAGGSSYEQYF
-	TRBV28	TRBD1	TRBJ2-7	14	TGTGCCAGCAGTTTCGGCAGGGGGCGGAACGAGCAGTACTTC	CASSFGRGRNEQYF
few	TRBV5-6	-	TRBJ2-5	15	TGTGCCAGCAGCCTGGTAGGGACTCAACAAGAGACCCAGTACTTC	CASSLVGTQQETQYF
few	TRBV7-2	TRBD2	TRBJ2-7	18	TGTGCCAGCAGCCAAGAGGTGTTTCTAGCGGTGAGCTCCTACGAGCAGTACTTC	CASSQEVFLAVSSYEQYF
few	TRBV10-2	-	TRBJ1-5	13	TGCGCCAGCAGTGACAACAGTTATCAGCCCCAGCATTTT	CASSDNSYQPQHF
few	TRBV10-3	-	TRBJ2-1	13	TGTGCCATCAGTGACAGCTCCTACAATGAGCAGTTCTTC	CAISDSSYNEQFF
-	TRBV5-4	-	TRBJ2-5	15	TGTGCCAGCAGCTCGGAGCGGAGCTTGGGGGAGACCCAGTACTTC	CASSSERSLGETQYF
-	TRBV5-5	TRBD2	TRBJ2-1	15	TGTGCCAGCAGCTTGGGACCGGGAGGGGTCGATGAGCAGTTCTTC	CASSLGPGGVDEQFF
-	TRBV2	TRBD1	TRBJ1-5	16	TGTGCCAGCAGACCAAGGGACAGCACTCCCAATCAGCCCCAGCATTTT	CASRPRDSTPNQPQHF
once	TRBV5-1	TRBD1	TRBJ2-7	16	TGCGCCAGCAGCTTGGCGGGACAGAATGAACCCTACGAGCAGTACTTC	CASSLAGQNEPYEQYF
-	TRBV10-3	-	TRBJ1-2	12	TGTGCCATCAGGGCACAGGGAACCGGCTACACCTTC	CAIRAQGTGYTF
-	TRBV5-1	TRBD2	TRBJ2-3	16	TGCGCCAGCAGCCCGGGACTAGCGGACTACACAGATACGCAGTATTTT	CASSPGLADYTDTQYF
few	TRBV9	TRBD1	TRBJ2-4	16	TGTGCCAGCAGCGGACAGGGGGCTTCGGCCAAAAACATTCAGTACTTC	CASSGQGASAKNIQYF
few	TRBV7-2	-	TRBJ1-5	15	TGTGCCAGCAGCTTAAAGGGACATAGCAATCAGCCCCAGCATTTT	CASSLKGHSNQPQHF
-	TRBV6-5	TRBD1	TRBJ2-7	15	TGTGCCAGCAGTTACAGGCGGCAGGGGGCCTACGAGCAGTACTTC	CASSYRRQGAYEQYF
-	TRBV29-1	TRBD2	TRBJ2-5	14	TGCAGCGTTGAAAACAGCGGGATCCGGGGCACCCAGTACTTC	CSVENSGIRGTQYF
-	TRBV19	-	TRBJ1-1	15	TGTGCCAGTAGTATAGGGGGCAGTACGAACACTGAAGCTTTCTTT	CASSIGGSTNTEAFF
-	TRBV9	TRBD1	TRBJ1-3	16	TGTGCCAGCAGCGTGAGACAGGGGGCTGGAGGAAACACCATATATTTT	CASSVRQGAGGNTIYF